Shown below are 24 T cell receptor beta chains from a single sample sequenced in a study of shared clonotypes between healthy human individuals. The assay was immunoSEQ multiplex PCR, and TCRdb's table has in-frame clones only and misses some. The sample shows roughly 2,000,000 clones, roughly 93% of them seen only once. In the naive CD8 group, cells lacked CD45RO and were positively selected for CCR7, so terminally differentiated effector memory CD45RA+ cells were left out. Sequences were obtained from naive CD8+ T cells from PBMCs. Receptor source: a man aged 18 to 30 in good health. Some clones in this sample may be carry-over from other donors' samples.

CDR3 residues: CASSPSGIPGQPQHF. In nucleotides, the CDR3 is TGTGCCAGCAGTCCCTCCGGGATCCCAGGACAGCCCCAGCATTTT. The chain combines TRBV27 with TRBJ1-5; D unresolved. V lost 5 bases and J lost 7, with 18 bases in between. The CDR3 is 15 residues long. From germline, CDR1 is MNHEY and CDR2 SMNVEV (reference sequence).

DNA for the CDR3: TGTGCCAGCACCCCGACAGAAAACTATTACGAGCAGTACTTC. It is translated as CASTPTENYYEQYF. The V call is TRBV7-2, the J call TRBJ2-7; perhaps TRBD1 as D (5 bases). The CDR3 runs 14 residues. V lost 7 bases, J lost 4 bases, and 17 bases lay in between. Germline V gene sequence: CDR1 SGHTA, CDR2 FQGNSA.

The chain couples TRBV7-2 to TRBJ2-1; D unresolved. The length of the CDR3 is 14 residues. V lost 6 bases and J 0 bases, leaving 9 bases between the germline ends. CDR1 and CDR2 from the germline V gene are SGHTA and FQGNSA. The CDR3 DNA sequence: TGTGCCAGCAGTCATCCAAGCTCCTACAATGAGCAGTTCTTC. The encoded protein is CASSHPSSYNEQFF.

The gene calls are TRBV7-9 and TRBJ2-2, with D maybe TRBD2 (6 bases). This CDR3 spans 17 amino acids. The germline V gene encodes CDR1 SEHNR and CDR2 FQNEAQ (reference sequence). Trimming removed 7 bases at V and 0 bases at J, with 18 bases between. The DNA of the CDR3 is TGTGCCAGCACCCTTAGGAGCGGGCCCGCGAACACCGGGGAGCTGTTTTTT. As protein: CASTLRSGPANTGELFF.

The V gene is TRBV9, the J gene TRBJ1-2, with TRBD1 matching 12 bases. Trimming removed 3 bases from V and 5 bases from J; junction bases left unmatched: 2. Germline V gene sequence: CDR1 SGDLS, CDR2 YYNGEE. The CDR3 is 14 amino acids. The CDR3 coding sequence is TGTGCCAGCAGCGGGGACAGGGGGCCATATGGCTACACCTTC. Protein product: CASSGDRGPYGYTF.

This chain's CDR3 is CASSPGGGWGANVLTF. The CDR3 DNA follows: TGTGCCAGCAGCCCCGGGGGTGGCTGGGGGGCCAACGTCCTGACTTTC. The J gene is TRBJ2-6, the V gene TRBV7-2, with D tentatively TRBD2 (6 bases). This CDR3 has 16 amino acids. Trimming removed 5 bases at V and 4 bases at J, with 15 bases between. Germline V gene sequence: CDR1 SGHTA, CDR2 FQGNSA.

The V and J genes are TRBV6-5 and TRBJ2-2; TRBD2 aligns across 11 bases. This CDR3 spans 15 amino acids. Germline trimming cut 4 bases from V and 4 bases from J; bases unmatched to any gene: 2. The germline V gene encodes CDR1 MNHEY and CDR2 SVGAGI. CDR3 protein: CASSWGTSGTGELFF. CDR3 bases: TGTGCCAGCAGTTGGGGGACTAGCGGCACCGGGGAGCTGTTTTTT.

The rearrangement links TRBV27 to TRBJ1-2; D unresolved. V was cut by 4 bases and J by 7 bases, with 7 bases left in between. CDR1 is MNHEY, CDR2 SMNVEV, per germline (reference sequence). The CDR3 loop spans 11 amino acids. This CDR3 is CASSSRAGYTF. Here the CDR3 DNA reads TGTGCCAGCAGTTCCAGAGCTGGCTACACCTTC.

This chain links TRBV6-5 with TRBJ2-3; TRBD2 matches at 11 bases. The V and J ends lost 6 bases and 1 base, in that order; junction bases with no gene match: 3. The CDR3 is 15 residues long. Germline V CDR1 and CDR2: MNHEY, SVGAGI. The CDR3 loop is CASRGLAARTDTQYF. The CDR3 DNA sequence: TGTGCCAGCAGGGGACTAGCGGCCCGCACAGATACGCAGTATTTT.

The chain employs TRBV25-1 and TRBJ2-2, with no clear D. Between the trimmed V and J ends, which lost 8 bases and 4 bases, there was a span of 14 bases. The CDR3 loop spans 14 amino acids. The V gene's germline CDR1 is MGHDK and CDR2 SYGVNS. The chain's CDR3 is CASRSHHGTGELFF. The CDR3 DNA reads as TGTGCCAGCCGAAGCCACCACGGCACCGGGGAGCTGTTTTTT.

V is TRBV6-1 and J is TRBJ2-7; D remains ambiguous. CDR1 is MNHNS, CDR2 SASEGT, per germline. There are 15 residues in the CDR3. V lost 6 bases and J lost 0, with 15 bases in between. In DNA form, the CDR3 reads TGTGCCAGCAGCCCCCCCATCGGATTCTCCTACGAGCAGTACTTC. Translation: CASSPPIGFSYEQYF.

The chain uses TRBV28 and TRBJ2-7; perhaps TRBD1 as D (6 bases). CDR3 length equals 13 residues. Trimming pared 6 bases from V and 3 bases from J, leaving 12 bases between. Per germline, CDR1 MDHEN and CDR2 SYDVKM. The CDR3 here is CASRLQGYYEQYF. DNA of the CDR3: TGTGCCAGCAGACTACAGGGATACTACGAGCAGTACTTC.

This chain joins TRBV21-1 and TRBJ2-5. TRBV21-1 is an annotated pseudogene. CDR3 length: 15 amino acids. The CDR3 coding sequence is TGTGCCAGCAGCAAAGTAGGACAGCAGGAGGGGACCCAGTACTTC. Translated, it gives CASSKVGQQEGTQYF.

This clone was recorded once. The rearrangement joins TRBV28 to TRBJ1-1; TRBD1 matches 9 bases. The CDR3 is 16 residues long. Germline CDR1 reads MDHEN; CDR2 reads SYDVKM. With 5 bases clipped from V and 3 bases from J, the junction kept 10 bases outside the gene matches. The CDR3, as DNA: TGTGCCAGCAGTCCCTACAGGGGGCTAAGGGACACTGAAGCTTTCTTT. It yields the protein CASSPYRGLRDTEAFF.

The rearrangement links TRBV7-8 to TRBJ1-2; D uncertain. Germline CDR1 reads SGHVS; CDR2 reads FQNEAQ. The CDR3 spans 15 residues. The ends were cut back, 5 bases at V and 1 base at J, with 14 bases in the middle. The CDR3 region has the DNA TGTGCCAGCAGCCCTCATGAGGTTCATAACTATGGCTACACCTTC. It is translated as CASSPHEVHNYGYTF.

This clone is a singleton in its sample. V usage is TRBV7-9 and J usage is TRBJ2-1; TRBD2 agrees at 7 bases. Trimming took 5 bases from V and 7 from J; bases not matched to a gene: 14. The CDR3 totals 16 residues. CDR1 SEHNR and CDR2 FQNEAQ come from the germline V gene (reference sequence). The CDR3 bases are TGTGCCAGCAGCCGGCCCGATGGGAGGGGACGGAATGAGCAGTTCTTC. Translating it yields CASSRPDGRGRNEQFF.

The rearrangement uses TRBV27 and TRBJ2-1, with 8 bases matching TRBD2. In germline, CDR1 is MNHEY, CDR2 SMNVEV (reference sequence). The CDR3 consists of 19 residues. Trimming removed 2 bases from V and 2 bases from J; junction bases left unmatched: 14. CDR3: CASSLGGSETGGTYNEQFF. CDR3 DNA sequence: TGTGCCAGCAGTTTAGGTGGATCGGAGACGGGAGGGACCTACAATGAGCAGTTCTTC.

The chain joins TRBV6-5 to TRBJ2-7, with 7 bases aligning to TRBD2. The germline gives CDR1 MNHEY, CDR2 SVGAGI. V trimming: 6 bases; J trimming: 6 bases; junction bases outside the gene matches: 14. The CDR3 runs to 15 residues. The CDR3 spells CASRPLPGLYPEQYF. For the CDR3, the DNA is TGTGCCAGCAGACCCCTACCGGGACTATATCCCGAGCAGTACTTC.

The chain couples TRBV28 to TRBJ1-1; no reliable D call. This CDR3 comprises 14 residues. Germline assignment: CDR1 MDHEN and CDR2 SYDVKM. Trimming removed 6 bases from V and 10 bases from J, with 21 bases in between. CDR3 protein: CASRRPFGRSVAFF. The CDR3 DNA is TGTGCCAGCAGACGACCGTTCGGCAGGTCGGTAGCTTTCTTT. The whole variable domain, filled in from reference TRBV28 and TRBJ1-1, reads DVKVTQSSRYLVKRTGEKVFLECVQDMDHENMFWYRQDPGLGLRLIYFSYDVKMKEKGDIPEGYSVSREKKERFSLILESASTNQTSMYLCASRRPFGRSVAFFGQGTRLTVV.

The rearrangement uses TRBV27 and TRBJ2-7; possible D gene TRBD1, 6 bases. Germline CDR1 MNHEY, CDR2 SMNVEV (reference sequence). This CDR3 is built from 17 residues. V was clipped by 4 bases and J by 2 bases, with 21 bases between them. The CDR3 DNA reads TGTGCCAGCAGTTCCACGGGAACAGGGTGGGGTGCCTACGAGCAGTACTTC. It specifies CASSSTGTGWGAYEQYF.

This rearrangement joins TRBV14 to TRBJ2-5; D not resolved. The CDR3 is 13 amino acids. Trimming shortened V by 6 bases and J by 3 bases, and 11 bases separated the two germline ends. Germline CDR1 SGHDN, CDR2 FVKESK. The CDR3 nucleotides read TGTGCCAGCAGACGTCAAGGAGAAGAGACCCAGTACTTC. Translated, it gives CASRRQGEETQYF.

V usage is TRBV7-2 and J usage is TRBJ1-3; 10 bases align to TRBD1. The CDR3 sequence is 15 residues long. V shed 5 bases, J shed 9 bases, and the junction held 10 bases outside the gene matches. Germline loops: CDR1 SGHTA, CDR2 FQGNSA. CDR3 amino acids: CASSRGTGDSSTIYF. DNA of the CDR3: TGTGCCAGCAGCCGCGGGACAGGGGATTCAAGCACCATATATTTT.

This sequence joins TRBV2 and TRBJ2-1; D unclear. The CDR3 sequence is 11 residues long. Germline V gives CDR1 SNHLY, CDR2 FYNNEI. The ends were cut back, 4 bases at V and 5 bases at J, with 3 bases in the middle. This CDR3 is CASSADNEQFF. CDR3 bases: TGTGCCAGCAGTGCAGACAATGAGCAGTTCTTC.

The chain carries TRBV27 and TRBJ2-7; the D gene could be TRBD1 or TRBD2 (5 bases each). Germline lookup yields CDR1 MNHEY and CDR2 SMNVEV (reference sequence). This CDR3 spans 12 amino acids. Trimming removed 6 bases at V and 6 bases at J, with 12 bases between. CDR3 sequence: CASRRGVGEQYF. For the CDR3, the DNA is TGTGCCAGCAGAAGAGGGGTTGGCGAGCAGTACTTC.